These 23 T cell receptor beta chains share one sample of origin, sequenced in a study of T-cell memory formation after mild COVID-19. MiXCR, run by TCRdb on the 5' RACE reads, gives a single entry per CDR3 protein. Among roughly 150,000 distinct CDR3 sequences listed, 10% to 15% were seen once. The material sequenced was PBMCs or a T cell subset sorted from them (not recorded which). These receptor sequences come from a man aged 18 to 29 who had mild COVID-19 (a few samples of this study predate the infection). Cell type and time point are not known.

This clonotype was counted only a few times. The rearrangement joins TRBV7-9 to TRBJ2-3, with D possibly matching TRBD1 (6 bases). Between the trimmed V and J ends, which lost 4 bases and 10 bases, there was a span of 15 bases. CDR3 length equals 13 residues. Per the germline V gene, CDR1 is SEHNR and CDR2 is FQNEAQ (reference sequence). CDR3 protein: CASSSRQEFSQYF. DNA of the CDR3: TGTGCCAGCAGCTCCCGACAGGAGTTTTCGCAGTATTTT.

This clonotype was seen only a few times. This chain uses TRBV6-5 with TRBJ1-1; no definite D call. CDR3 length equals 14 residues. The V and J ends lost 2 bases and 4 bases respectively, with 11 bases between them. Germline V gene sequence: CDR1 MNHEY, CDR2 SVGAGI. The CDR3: CASSYVSSTTEAFF. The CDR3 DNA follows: TGTGCCAGCAGTTACGTCAGTTCCACCACTGAAGCTTTCTTT.

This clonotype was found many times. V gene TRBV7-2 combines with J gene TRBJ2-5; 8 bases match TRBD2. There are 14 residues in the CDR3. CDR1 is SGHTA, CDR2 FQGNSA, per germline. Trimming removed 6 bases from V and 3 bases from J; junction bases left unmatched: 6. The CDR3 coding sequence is TGTGCCAGCAGTTCCTTCGGGGGGGAAGAGACCCAGTACTTC. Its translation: CASSSFGGEETQYF. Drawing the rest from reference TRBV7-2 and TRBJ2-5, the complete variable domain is GAGVSQSPSNKVTEKGKDVELRCDPISGHTALYWYRQSLGQGLEFLIYFQGNSAPDKSGLPSDRFSAERTGGSVSTLTIQRTQQEDSAVYLCASSSFGGEETQYFGPGTRLLVL.

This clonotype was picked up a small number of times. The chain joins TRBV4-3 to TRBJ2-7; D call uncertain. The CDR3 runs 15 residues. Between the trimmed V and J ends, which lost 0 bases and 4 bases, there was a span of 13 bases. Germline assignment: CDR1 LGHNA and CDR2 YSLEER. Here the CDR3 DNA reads TGCGCCAGCAGCCAAGATAGGGCACTTGGTTACGAGCAGTACTTC. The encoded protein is CASSQDRALGYEQYF.

This CDR3 reads CSAWSRFLSTGVEVPQYF. In DNA form, the CDR3 reads TGCAGTGCATGGTCCCGCTTCTTATCGACAGGGGTCGAGGTGCCCCAGTACTTC. The chain is built from TRBV20-1 and TRBJ2-5, with 8 bases fitting TRBD1. With V trimmed by 6 bases and J by 9 bases, 27 bases remained unmatched. Germline values: CDR1 DFQATT, CDR2 SNEGSKA (reference sequence). The CDR3 contains 18 residues.

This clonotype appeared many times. Written as DNA, the CDR3 is TGTGCCAGCAGCTCCCCCCGGGTCTATGGCTACACCTTC. This encodes CASSSPRVYGYTF. This chain connects TRBV7-2 to TRBJ1-2; D is uncertain. This CDR3 region has 13 residues. The V gene lost 4 bases and the J gene lost 4 bases, with 10 bases spanning the gap. CDR1 is SGHTA, CDR2 FQGNSA, per germline.

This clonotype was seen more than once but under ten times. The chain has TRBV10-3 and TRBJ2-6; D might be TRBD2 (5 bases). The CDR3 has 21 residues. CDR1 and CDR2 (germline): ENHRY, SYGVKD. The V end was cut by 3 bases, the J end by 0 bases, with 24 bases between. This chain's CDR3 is CAISDARLGERPISGANVLTF. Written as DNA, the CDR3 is TGTGCCATCAGTGACGCAAGGTTAGGAGAGCGGCCTATCTCTGGGGCCAACGTCCTGACTTTC.

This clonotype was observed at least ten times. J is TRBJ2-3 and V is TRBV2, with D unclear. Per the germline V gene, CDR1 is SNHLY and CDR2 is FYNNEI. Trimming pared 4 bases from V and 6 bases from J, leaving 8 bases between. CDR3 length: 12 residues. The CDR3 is CASSVYLDTQYF. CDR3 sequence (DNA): TGTGCCAGCAGTGTATACCTCGATACGCAGTATTTT.

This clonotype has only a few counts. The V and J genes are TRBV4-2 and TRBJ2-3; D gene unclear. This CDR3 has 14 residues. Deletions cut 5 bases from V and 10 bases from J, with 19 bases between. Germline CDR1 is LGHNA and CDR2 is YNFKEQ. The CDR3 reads CASSGNSVRGAQYF. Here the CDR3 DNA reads TGTGCCAGCAGCGGGAACTCGGTTCGCGGTGCGCAGTATTTT.

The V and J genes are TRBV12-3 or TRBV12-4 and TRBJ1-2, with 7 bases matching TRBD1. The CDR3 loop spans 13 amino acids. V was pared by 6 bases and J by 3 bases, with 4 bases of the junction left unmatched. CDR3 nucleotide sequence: TGTGCCAGCAGCTCCACAGGGGACTATGGCTACACCTTC. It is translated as CASSSTGDYGYTF.

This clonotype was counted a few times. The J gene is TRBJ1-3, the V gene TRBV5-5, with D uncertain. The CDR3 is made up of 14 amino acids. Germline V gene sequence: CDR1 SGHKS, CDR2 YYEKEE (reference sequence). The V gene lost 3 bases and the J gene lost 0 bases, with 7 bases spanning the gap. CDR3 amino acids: CASSYSGSGNTIYF. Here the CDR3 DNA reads TGTGCCAGCAGCTACAGCGGCTCTGGAAACACCATATATTTT.

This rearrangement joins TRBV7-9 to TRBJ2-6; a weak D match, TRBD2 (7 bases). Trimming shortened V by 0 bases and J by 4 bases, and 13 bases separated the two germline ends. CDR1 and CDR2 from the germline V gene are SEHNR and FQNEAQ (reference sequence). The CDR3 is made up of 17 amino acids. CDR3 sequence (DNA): TGTGCCAGCAGCTTAGCGGGGGGGCCGAGAGGGGCCAACGTCCTGACTTTC. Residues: CASSLAGGPRGANVLTF.

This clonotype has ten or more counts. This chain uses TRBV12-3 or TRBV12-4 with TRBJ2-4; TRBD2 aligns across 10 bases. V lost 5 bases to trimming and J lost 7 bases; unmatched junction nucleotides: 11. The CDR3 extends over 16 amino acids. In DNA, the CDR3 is TGTGCCAGCAGTCTACGGACTAGCGGCTTTCGGAACATTCAGTACTTC. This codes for CASSLRTSGFRNIQYF.

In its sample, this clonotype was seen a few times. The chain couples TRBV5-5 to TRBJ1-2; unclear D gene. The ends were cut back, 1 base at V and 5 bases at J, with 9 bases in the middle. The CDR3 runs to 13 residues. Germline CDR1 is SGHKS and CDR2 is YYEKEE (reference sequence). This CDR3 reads CASSLSQEYGYTF. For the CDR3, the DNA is TGTGCCAGCAGCTTGTCCCAGGAGTATGGCTACACCTTC.

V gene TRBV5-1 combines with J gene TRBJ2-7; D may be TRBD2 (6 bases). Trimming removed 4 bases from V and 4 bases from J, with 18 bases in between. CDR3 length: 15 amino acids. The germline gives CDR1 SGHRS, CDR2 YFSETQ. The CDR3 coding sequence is TGCGCCAGCAGCGTATCGGGACTCAGAAGTTACGAGCAGTACTTC. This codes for CASSVSGLRSYEQYF.

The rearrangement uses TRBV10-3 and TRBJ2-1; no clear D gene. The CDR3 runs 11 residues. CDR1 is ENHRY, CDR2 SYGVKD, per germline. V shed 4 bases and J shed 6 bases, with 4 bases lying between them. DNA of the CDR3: TGTGCCATCAGTGGGGCCAATGAGCAGTTCTTC. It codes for CAISGANEQFF.

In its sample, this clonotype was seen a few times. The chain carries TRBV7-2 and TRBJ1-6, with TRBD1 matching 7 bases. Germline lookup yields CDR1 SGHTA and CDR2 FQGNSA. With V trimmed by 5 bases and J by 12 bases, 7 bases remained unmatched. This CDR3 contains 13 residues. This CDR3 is CASSMAGGGPLHF. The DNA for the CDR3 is TGTGCCAGCAGCATGGCAGGGGGTGGACCCCTCCACTTT.

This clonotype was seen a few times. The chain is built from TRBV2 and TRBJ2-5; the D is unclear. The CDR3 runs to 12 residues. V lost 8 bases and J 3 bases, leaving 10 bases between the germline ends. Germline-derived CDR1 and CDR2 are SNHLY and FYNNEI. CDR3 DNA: TGTGCCAGCGAAGAGCGAGAAGAGACCCAGTACTTC. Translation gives CASEEREETQYF. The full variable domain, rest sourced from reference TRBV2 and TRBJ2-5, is EPEVTQTPSHQVTQMGQEVILRCVPISNHLYFYWYRQILGQKVEFLVSFYNNEISEKSEIFDDQFSVERPDGSNFTLKIRSTKLEDSAMYFCASEEREETQYFGPGTRLLVL.

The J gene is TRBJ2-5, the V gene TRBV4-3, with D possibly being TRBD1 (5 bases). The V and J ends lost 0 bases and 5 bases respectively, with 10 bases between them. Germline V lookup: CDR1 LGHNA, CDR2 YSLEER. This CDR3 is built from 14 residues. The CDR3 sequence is CASSQEKGRETQYF. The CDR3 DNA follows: TGCGCCAGCAGCCAAGAGAAGGGGCGTGAGACCCAGTACTTC.

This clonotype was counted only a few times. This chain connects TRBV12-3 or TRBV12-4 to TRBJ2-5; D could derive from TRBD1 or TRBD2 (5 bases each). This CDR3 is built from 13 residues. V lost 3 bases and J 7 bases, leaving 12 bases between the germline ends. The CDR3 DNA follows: TGTGCCAGCAGTTTCACTAGGGGTGCGACCCAGTACTTC. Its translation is CASSFTRGATQYF.

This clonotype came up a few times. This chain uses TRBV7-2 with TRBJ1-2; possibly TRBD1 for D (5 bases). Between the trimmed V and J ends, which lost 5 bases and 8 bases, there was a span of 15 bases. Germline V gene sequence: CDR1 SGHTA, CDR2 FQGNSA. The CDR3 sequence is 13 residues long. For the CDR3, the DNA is TGTGCCAGCAGCATTCAGGGCTCCCCGGGCTACACCTTC. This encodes CASSIQGSPGYTF. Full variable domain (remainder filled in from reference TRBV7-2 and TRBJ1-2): GAGVSQSPSNKVTEKGKDVELRCDPISGHTALYWYRQSLGQGLEFLIYFQGNSAPDKSGLPSDRFSAERTGGSVSTLTIQRTQQEDSAVYLCASSIQGSPGYTFGSGTRLTVV.

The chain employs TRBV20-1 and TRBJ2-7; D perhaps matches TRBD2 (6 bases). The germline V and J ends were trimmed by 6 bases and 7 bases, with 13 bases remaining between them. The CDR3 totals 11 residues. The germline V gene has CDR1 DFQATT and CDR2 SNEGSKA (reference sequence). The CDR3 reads CSAGGPAEQYF. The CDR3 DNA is TGCAGTGCCGGGGGACCCGCGGAGCAGTACTTC.

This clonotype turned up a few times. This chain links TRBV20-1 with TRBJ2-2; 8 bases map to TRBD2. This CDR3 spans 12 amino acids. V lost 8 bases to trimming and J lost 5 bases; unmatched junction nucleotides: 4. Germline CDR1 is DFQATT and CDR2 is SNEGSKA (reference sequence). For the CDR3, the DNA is TGCAGTACCCCTAGCGGGACCGGGGAGCTGTTTTTT. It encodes CSTPSGTGELFF.